The rows below give T cell receptor beta chains drawn from one sample of a study of early T cells in non-severe SARS-CoV-2 infection. TCRdb called the 5' RACE reads again in MiXCR, with one record for every CDR3 protein. Here the sample spans roughly 80,000 distinct CDR3 sequences, about 16% being singletons. Sequencing used whole blood. The receptors here all came from an adult who was a healthcare worker with PCR-confirmed SARS-CoV-2 infection or an uninfected control (not recorded which). CDR3s include the opening cysteine and the closing phenylalanine or tryptophan. A D gene is named only where the DNA matches it firmly. Size tells how often a clone was seen (once, few, many) or the class of an expanded clone, and some rows leave it out.

>.|TRBV5-1|TRBJ2-1|TRBD2
TGCGCCAGCAGCTTTGGACTAGCGGGGAATGAGCAGTTCTTC
CASSFGLAGNEQFF
>.|TRBV7-6|TRBJ1-2|.
TGTGCCAGCAGCCCGTCCGGACTAAACTATGGCTACACCTTC
CASSPSGLNYGYTF
>.|TRBV20-1|TRBJ2-3|TRBD2
TGCAGTGCCTTATCGGGACTAGCGGGAGTGGTCGATACGCAGTATTTT
CSALSGLAGVVDTQYF
>.|TRBV29-1|TRBJ2-7|TRBD2
TGCAGCGTTGATGGGCTAGCGGGAGGAGAGCAGTACTTC
CSVDGLAGGEQYF
>many|TRBV6-2/TRBV6-3|TRBJ2-7|.
TGTGCCAGCAGACCCGGTCAGGGGCGGCCCTACGAGCAGTACTTC
CASRPGQGRPYEQYF
>.|TRBV5-8|TRBJ2-3|TRBD1
TGTGCCAGCAGCCGGGGGACAGGGCAATACATAGATACGCAGTATTTT
CASSRGTGQYIDTQYF
>few|TRBV9|TRBJ1-1|.
TGTGCCAGCAGCGAAACAGGGTTGAACACTGAAGCTTTCTTT
CASSETGLNTEAFF
>.|TRBV29-1|TRBJ2-5|.
TGCAGCGTTAGGACTGCGGGAGAGACCCAGTACTTC
CSVRTAGETQYF
>few|TRBV10-1|TRBJ2-5|.
TGCGCCAGCAGTGACACAGGGCACGGGTACCAAGAGACCCAGTACTTC
CASSDTGHGYQETQYF
>many|TRBV7-9|TRBJ1-5|TRBD1
TGTGCCAGCAGCCAGCCGACAGGGACGTTAGGCAATCAGCCCCAGCATTTT
CASSQPTGTLGNQPQHF
>.|TRBV5-1|TRBJ2-7|TRBD2
TGCGCCAGCAGCTTGGGACTAGCGGGGGACGAGCAGTACTTC
CASSLGLAGDEQYF
>.|TRBV27|TRBJ1-5|.
TGTGCCAGCAGTTTATCCGGGGTCAGCAATCAGCCCCAGCATTTT
CASSLSGVSNQPQHF
>.|TRBV5-1|TRBJ1-1|.
TGCGCCAGCAGCTTGGTAGGGTGGAACACTGAAGCTTTCTTT
CASSLVGWNTEAFF
>.|TRBV7-9|TRBJ1-3|.
TGTGCCAGCAGCCGGGACCTTACTGGAAACACCATATATTTT
CASSRDLTGNTIYF
>.|TRBV12-3/TRBV12-4|TRBJ1-5|.
TGTGCCAGCAGTTTTCGAGAGAATCAGCCCCAGCATTTT
CASSFRENQPQHF
>.|TRBV11-3|TRBJ2-3|.
TGTGCCAGCAGCGCCGGGGGAGGACCGAGCACAGATACGCAGTATTTT
CASSAGGGPSTDTQYF
>few|TRBV29-1|TRBJ2-7|.
TGCAGCGTTGAAGGAGCCTACGAGCAGTACTTC
CSVEGAYEQYF
>few|TRBV10-3|TRBJ2-7|TRBD1
TGTGCCATCAGTGAGGGAGGACAGGGGGCCGAGCAGTACTTC
CAISEGGQGAEQYF
>.|TRBV28|TRBJ1-5|.
TGTGCCAGCCTGTCTTCATATAGCAATCAGCCCCAGCATTTT
CASLSSYSNQPQHF
>.|TRBV29-1|TRBJ1-2|TRBD1
TGCAGCGCCGCGGGACAGACATTTCAGTATGGCTACACCTTC
CSAAGQTFQYGYTF
>few|TRBV19|TRBJ1-6|TRBD1
TGTGCCAGTAGTCCCGGACAGGGAGGAACACCCCTCCACTTT
CASSPGQGGTPLHF
>.|TRBV10-2|TRBJ1-2|.
TGCGCCAGCAGTGTATGGGGATTGACGGATGGCTACACCTTC
CASSVWGLTDGYTF
>.|TRBV12-3/TRBV12-4|TRBJ2-7|.
TGTGCCAGCAGCCCGGGGGTTGCCCACGAGCAGTACTTC
CASSPGVAHEQYF
>.|TRBV10-3|TRBJ2-5|.
TGTGCCATCGGAACAGGACAAGAGACCCAGTACTTC
CAIGTGQETQYF
>many|TRBV9|TRBJ1-6|.
TGTGCCAGCAGCTTCCATCCTAATTCACCCCTCCACTTT
CASSFHPNSPLHF
>few|TRBV5-5|TRBJ1-4|.
TGTGCCAGCCGAGAGACAACAACTAATGAAAAACTGTTTTTT
CASRETTTNEKLFF
>.|TRBV10-2|TRBJ2-3|.
TGCGCCAGCACCGAACCCCGACGGCCAGATACGCAGTATTTT
CASTEPRRPDTQYF
>.|TRBV29-1|TRBJ2-5|TRBD2
TGCAGCGTTCGCGGGACTAGCGGGGAAGAGACCCAGTACTTC
CSVRGTSGEETQYF
>many|TRBV7-6|TRBJ2-7|TRBD1
TGTGCCAGCAGCTTAGTTGGGACAGTCAGCGCCTACGAGCAGTACTTC
CASSLVGTVSAYEQYF
>.|TRBV19|TRBJ1-1|TRBD1
TGTGCCAGTAGGACAGGGTGGGACACTGAAGCTTTCTTT
CASRTGWDTEAFF
>.|TRBV30|TRBJ2-1|.
TGTGCCTGGAGTATATCCGCTAGCGATAAGTTCTTC
CAWSISASDKFF
>.|TRBV11-2|TRBJ1-1|.
TGTGCCAGCAGCTTTTACGATTCGGCGAACACTGAAGCTTTCTTT
CASSFYDSANTEAFF
>.|TRBV7-3|TRBJ1-6|.
TGTGCCAGCAGCTTAGAGGTATCGTCACCCCTCCACTTT
CASSLEVSSPLHF
>.|TRBV30|TRBJ2-2|.
TGTGTCTTTACGGCGGCTAGGCCCACCGGGGAGCTGTTTTTT
CVFTAARPTGELFF
>.|TRBV5-1|TRBJ2-3|TRBD2
TGCGCCAGCAGCTTGGGCGTGACTAGCGTCACAGATACGCAGTATTTT
CASSLGVTSVTDTQYF
>.|TRBV28|TRBJ2-1|.
TGTGCCAGCAGGGCCGCGGGTATCAATGAGCAGTTCTTC
CASRAAGINEQFF
>.|TRBV7-9|TRBJ1-2|.
TGTGCCAGCAGCTTAGCGGGGACCCCTAACTATGGCTACACCTTC
CASSLAGTPNYGYTF
>many|TRBV7-6|TRBJ2-3|TRBD2
TGTGCCAGCAGCTTAGTGCCTAGCGGGTCTAGCACAGATACGCAGTATTTT
CASSLVPSGSSTDTQYF
>.|TRBV3-1|TRBJ2-1|TRBD2
TGTGCCAGCAGCCAAGATGATCTCCGACTAGCGGGATACAATGAGCAGTTCTTC
CASSQDDLRLAGYNEQFF
>few|TRBV11-2|TRBJ1-5|.
TGTGCCAGCAGCTCAAGAACGGGGCCTACGGTGGCTGATAGCAATCAGCCCCAGCATTTT
CASSSRTGPTVADSNQPQHF
>.|TRBV5-1|TRBJ2-5|.
TGCGCCAGCAGCTTGGGGGCCCCCCAGGGCCAGACCCAGTACTTC
CASSLGAPQGQTQYF
>few|TRBV6-5|TRBJ2-7|TRBD2
TGTGCCAGCAGTTACTTAAACCCGATATATAGCGGGAGGGCCCGCAGCTACGAGCAGTACTTC
CASSYLNPIYSGRARSYEQYF
>.|TRBV7-6|TRBJ1-1|.
TGTGCCAGCAGCTTAGCAGGGGAGGCTCGGACTGAAGCTTTCTTT
CASSLAGEARTEAFF
>.|TRBV2|TRBJ1-4|.
TGTGCCAGCAGTCCCGGGCCCCGTGGAGCTAATGAAAAACTGTTTTTT
CASSPGPRGANEKLFF
>.|TRBV5-1|TRBJ1-2|TRBD1
TGCGCCAGCAGCTCGGGGGACAGGGAGTATGGCTACACCTTC
CASSSGDREYGYTF
>many|TRBV6-5|TRBJ1-2|.
TGTGCCAGCAGCAATGGACAGCGGGGCTACACCTTC
CASSNGQRGYTF